This T cell receptor beta chain was obtained from a study of PD-L1 blockade in urothelial cancer. Study-wide context: About 85% of the roughly 30 patients were males with bladder-origin urothelial cancer.

Turning to this clone: No antigen is known for it.

The V gene's germline CDR1 is ENHRY and CDR2 SYGVKD. The CDR3 contains 13 residues. V shed 1 base and J shed 4 bases, with 5 bases lying between them. Repertoires were generated with immunoSEQ multiplex PCR, while TCRdb's copy carries only in-frame clones and drops some. This repertoire shows 40,000 to 45,000 clones, roughly four fifths found once; its top ten account for about 3.3%. Study-level results: Lower than median blood TCR clonality before treatment predicted better survival.

The chain has TRBV10-3 and TRBJ2-1; D is ambiguous. This TCR was sampled from a man in his 70s with urothelial cancer. This specimen consisted of PBMCs, obtained around atezolizumab (anti-PD-L1) treatment. The CDR3 loop reads CAISEYSYNEQFF. The CDR3 region has the DNA TGTGCCATCAGTGAGTACAGTTACAATGAGCAGTTCTTC.